These T cell receptor beta chains were read from a single sample in a study of naive and memory T cell subsets. TCRdb redid the calling of the UMI-ligation and nested PCR reads with MiXCR, one entry per CDR3 protein. The profile shows tens of thousands of distinct CDR3 sequences, roughly 14% of them singletons. The material sequenced was central memory CD4+ T cells from blood. The source of these receptors is a human donor in good health. CDR3s include the opening cysteine and the closing phenylalanine or tryptophan. Each record gives: V gene, clone size, J gene, D gene, CDR3 DNA, CDR3 protein. The D gene is left open where the match is weak. Clone size is given for some rows only: seen once, a few or many times, or a class if the clone is expanded.

TRBV9	NA	TRBJ2-5	NA	TGTGCCAGCAGCGTAGGGGGGCAAGGAAAAGAGACCCAGTACTTC	CASSVGGQGKETQYF
TRBV4-2	few	TRBJ2-3	NA	TGTGCCAGCAGCCAAGATCGTCCAGATACGCAGTATTTT	CASSQDRPDTQYF
TRBV7-9	few	TRBJ2-5	NA	TGTGCCAGCGAATTAAAAGAGACCCAGTACTTC	CASELKETQYF
TRBV28	many	TRBJ1-6	NA	TGTGCCAGCAGTTTTAGGAAATCAAAACGACGCGATTCACCCCTCCACTTT	CASSFRKSKRRDSPLHF
TRBV28	few	TRBJ1-4	NA	TGTGCCAGCAGACACCGGGCAGGCCCTGAAAAACTGTTTTTT	CASRHRAGPEKLFF
TRBV7-3	few	TRBJ2-1	TRBD2	TGTGCCAGCAGCCAGACAGCGGGAGTGGGTTACAATGAGCAGTTCTTC	CASSQTAGVGYNEQFF
TRBV6-5	NA	TRBJ1-5	TRBD1	TGTGCCAGCAAGTCAGGGGGCGCAGGCAATCAGCCCCAGCATTTT	CASKSGGAGNQPQHF
TRBV6-6	few	TRBJ1-5	TRBD1	TGTGCCAGCAGTTTTACAGGGGCTAGCAATCAGCCCCAGCATTTT	CASSFTGASNQPQHF
TRBV28	few	TRBJ1-4	NA	TGTGCCAGCAGGGTCCCTAATGAAAAACTGTTTTTT	CASRVPNEKLFF
TRBV20-1	many	TRBJ2-3	NA	TGCAGTGCTCCCGACGTGGGGCGTGGGTCAGATACGCAGTATTTT	CSAPDVGRGSDTQYF
TRBV12-3/TRBV12-4	NA	TRBJ2-1	TRBD1	TGTGCCAGCAGCTCCCAAGGACAGGGGTACAATGAGCAGTTCTTC	CASSSQGQGYNEQFF
TRBV7-2	few	TRBJ2-2	NA	TGTGCCAGCAGCCCCCCGGGACTGATGACCGGGGAGCTGTTTTTT	CASSPPGLMTGELFF
TRBV7-6	few	TRBJ2-5	TRBD1	TGTGCCAGCAGCTTAGCTCCTGGGACAGGGGGTGTTGAGACCCAGTACTTC	CASSLAPGTGGVETQYF
TRBV25-1	few	TRBJ2-1	NA	TGTGCCAGCAGTGCCGATCGTGGCCTAGTTGGCAATGAGCAGTTCTTC	CASSADRGLVGNEQFF
TRBV14	few	TRBJ1-2	NA	TGTGCCAGCGGCATTGGACAGCGTGGCTACACCTTC	CASGIGQRGYTF
TRBV24-1	many	TRBJ2-3	NA	TGTGCCACCAGTGATTCCCGGCTGGGGCGGACAGATACGCAGTATTTT	CATSDSRLGRTDTQYF
TRBV15	few	TRBJ2-1	NA	TGTGCCACCAGCAGAGATACGGGGGAGTGGGGCAATGAGCAGTTCTTC	CATSRDTGEWGNEQFF